The 23 T cell receptor beta chains below come from one sample, sequenced in a study of HIV-infected patients and healthy controls (dated by TCRdb to the mid-2010s). Library preparation used 5' RACE. This sample was sequenced with an Illumina MiSeq. Using SuperScript III with primers targeting the alpha and beta constant regions, around 530 ng of RNA was reverse transcribed. Separate alpha and beta chain libraries were made by chain-specific third strand synthesis with multiplexing indices. TCRdb handled the public reads itself, with Q25 trimming in fastp and clone calling in MiXCR, and kept productive beta chains. Rows matching on CDR3 protein sequence are summarized as one entry with the most common DNA and genes. This sample is represented by around 16,000 distinct CDR3 sequences; 9.4% of them were singletons. The top ten constitute less than 6.5% of the sample. Whole blood was used without cell fractionation, so all unsorted peripheral T cells were reflected in the repertoire.

Sequenced sample: blood. The receptor set was obtained from an adult in good health.

This clonotype has a handful of counts. The rearrangement links TRBV5-4 to TRBJ1-5; D is uncertain. The CDR3 is made up of 13 amino acids. Trimming took off 0 bases at V and 4 bases at J, with 5 bases between the two ends. In germline, CDR1 is SGHNT, CDR2 YYREEE (reference sequence). CDR3 bases: TGTGCCAGCAGCTTGGACGGGAATCAGCCCCAGCATTTT. Amino acids: CASSLDGNQPQHF.

This clonotype was counted a few times. The chain carries TRBV6-5 and TRBJ1-1; D is unclear. CDR1 is MNHEY and CDR2 is SVGAGI in the germline V gene. CDR3 length: 18 amino acids. With 0 bases removed from V and 1 base from J, the gap between germline ends came to 18 bases. CDR3 in amino acids: CASSYSQKLKGGNTEAFF. The DNA of the CDR3 is TGTGCCAGCAGTTACTCCCAGAAACTAAAGGGAGGGAACACTGAAGCTTTCTTT.

This clonotype was found many times. The CDR3 nucleotides are TGCAGTGCTTATGGGACTAGCGGGAGAGGGGCAGATACGCAGTATTTT. It encodes CSAYGTSGRGADTQYF. The rearrangement joins TRBV20-1 to TRBJ2-3; TRBD2 aligns across 14 bases. The CDR3 runs 16 residues. After removal of 5 bases from V and 4 bases from J, the junction contained 8 bases not matched to a gene. Germline V gene lookup returns CDR1 DFQATT and CDR2 SNEGSKA (reference sequence).

This clonotype was detected many times. This chain uses TRBV25-1 with TRBJ2-7; TRBD2 is a possible D gene (6 bases). CDR1 and CDR2 (germline): MGHDK, SYGVNS. The CDR3 is made up of 12 amino acids. V lost 5 bases and J 7 bases, leaving 12 bases between the germline ends. CDR3 in amino acids: CASSRGGREQYV. The CDR3 DNA is TGTGCCAGCAGTCGGGGTGGGAGGGAGCAGTACGTC.

This clonotype is classed as medium-sized (0.01 to 0.1%). In nucleotides, the CDR3 is TGTGCCAGCAGTCTATCAGGACAGGGCTACTATGGCTACACCTTC. Translation: CASSLSGQGYYGYTF. The J gene is TRBJ1-2, the V gene TRBV28, with TRBD1 matching over 8 bases. Germline V lookup: CDR1 MDHEN, CDR2 SYDVKM. Trimming removed 5 bases from V and 3 bases from J; junction bases left unmatched: 8. The CDR3 is 15 amino acids.

This clonotype has ten or more counts. V and J are TRBV28 and TRBJ2-1; the match to TRBD2 covers 11 bases. CDR1 is MDHEN, CDR2 SYDVKM, per germline. V trimming: 5 bases; J trimming: 3 bases; junction bases outside the gene matches: 0. The CDR3 runs to 14 residues. The CDR3 spells CASSGTSGYNEQFF. The CDR3, as DNA: TGTGCCAGCAGTGGGACTAGCGGCTACAATGAGCAGTTCTTC.

This clonotype is deemed medium-sized. The V gene is TRBV10-1, the J gene TRBJ2-2; D possibly corresponds to TRBD2 (6 bases). Trimming left V 4 bases short and J 6 bases short, with 9 bases between. Germline V lookup: CDR1 WNHNN, CDR2 SYGVQD (reference sequence). This CDR3 has 13 residues. CDR3 in DNA: TGCGCCAGCAGTGCGGGAGAATCCGGGGAGCTGTTTTTT. Translating it yields CASSAGESGELFF.

There are many counts of this clonotype. The V call is TRBV28, the J call TRBJ2-3, with D maybe TRBD2 (5 bases). Germline V CDR1 and CDR2: MDHEN, SYDVKM. Between the trimmed V and J ends, which lost 5 bases and 8 bases, there was a span of 14 bases. CDR3 size: 13 residues. The CDR3: CASSPPGGRTQYF. In nucleotides, the CDR3 is TGTGCCAGCAGTCCCCCCGGCGGGCGTACGCAGTATTTT.

This clonotype was counted many times. The V gene is TRBV10-3, the J gene TRBJ2-3, with D possibly TRBD1 on 6 matching bases. Germline V gene lookup returns CDR1 ENHRY and CDR2 SYGVKD. The CDR3 is 15 residues long. V was shortened by 5 bases and J by 4 bases, with 16 bases between the two germline ends. In DNA form, the CDR3 reads TGTGCCATCAGTCCGGCCAGGGGTTCAGCAGATACGCAGTATTTT. Translating gives CAISPARGSADTQYF.

This clonotype was seen at least ten times. V gene TRBV28 combines with J gene TRBJ2-7; tentative D call: TRBD2 (5 bases). The CDR3 runs 15 residues. The V end was cut by 6 bases, the J end by 1 base, with 16 bases between. Germline assignment: CDR1 MDHEN and CDR2 SYDVKM. The CDR3 loop reads CASSFTGRLSYEQYF. The CDR3 bases are TGTGCCAGCAGCTTCACGGGGAGACTGTCCTACGAGCAGTACTTC.

The chain joins TRBV11-2 to TRBJ2-7, with 11 bases aligning to TRBD1. The germline gives CDR1 SGHAT, CDR2 FQNNGV. This CDR3 comprises 14 residues. V trimming: 6 bases; J trimming: 4 bases; junction bases outside the gene matches: 5. In DNA form, the CDR3 reads TGTGCCAGCAGTATGGGACAGGGGGGTTACGAGCAGTACTTC. Translated, it gives CASSMGQGGYEQYF.

The rearrangement links TRBV7-9 to TRBJ1-1, with D possibly being TRBD1 (6 bases). V was trimmed by 5 bases and J by 6 bases, leaving 16 bases between them. CDR3 length equals 14 residues. Germline-derived CDR1 and CDR2 are SEHNR and FQNEAQ (reference sequence). The CDR3 sequence: CASSPPRTDSEAFF. The CDR3 nucleotides read TGTGCCAGCAGCCCCCCGCGGACAGACTCTGAAGCTTTCTTT.

At least ten counts were recorded for this clonotype. The V gene is TRBV7-2, the J gene TRBJ2-3; TRBD1 is a possible D gene (5 bases). This CDR3 has 14 residues. The germline V gene encodes CDR1 SGHTA and CDR2 FQGNSA. Deletions cut 5 bases from V and 0 bases from J, with 9 bases between. DNA for the CDR3: TGTGCCAGCAGCCCAGGGATTAGCACAGATACGCAGTATTTT. Protein sequence: CASSPGISTDTQYF. Drawing the rest from reference TRBV7-2 and TRBJ2-3, the complete variable domain is GAGVSQSPSNKVTEKGKDVELRCDPISGHTALYWYRQSLGQGLEFLIYFQGNSAPDKSGLPSDRFSAERTGGSVSTLTIQRTQQEDSAVYLCASSPGISTDTQYFGPGTRLTVL.

This clonotype was recorded at least ten times. The rearrangement uses TRBV4-1 and TRBJ2-7; D gene unclear. V was cut by 3 bases and J by 4 bases, with 10 bases left in between. CDR1 and CDR2 (germline): MGHRA, YSYEKL. This CDR3 comprises 13 residues. The CDR3 DNA is TGCGCCAGCAGCCATCCTCAGCCTTACGAGCAGTACGTC. This encodes CASSHPQPYEQYV.

In this sample, this clonotype turned up a few times. This sequence joins TRBV19 and TRBJ1-1; the D is unclear. This CDR3 spans 14 amino acids. With 5 bases removed from V and 10 bases from J, the gap between germline ends came to 20 bases. The germline V gene encodes CDR1 LNHDA and CDR2 SQIVND (reference sequence). The CDR3 protein is CASSLSTWHGGAFF. DNA of the CDR3: TGTGCCAGTAGTCTATCGACCTGGCATGGTGGAGCTTTCTTT.

By share of the sample, this clonotype is medium-sized. The chain's CDR3 is CASSPHAGGRLGEQFF. The CDR3 DNA reads as TGTGCCAGCAGCCCACACGCGGGAGGAAGGTTAGGTGAGCAGTTCTTC. This chain joins TRBV11-2 and TRBJ2-1, with TRBD2 identical over 8 bases. CDR1 SGHAT and CDR2 FQNNGV come from the germline V gene. CDR3 length: 16 residues. J lost 9 bases, V lost 5 bases, and 15 bases had no gene match.

This clonotype was observed at least ten times. The chain links TRBV10-3 to TRBJ1-1; 7 bases align to TRBD1. This CDR3 is built from 14 residues. The junction had 7 bases not matched to a gene; V was cut back by 6 bases and J by 3 bases. Germline CDR1 and CDR2: ENHRY and SYGVKD. The CDR3 sequence is CAISRQGMDTEAFF. CDR3 coding DNA: TGTGCCATCAGCCGACAGGGAATGGACACTGAAGCTTTCTTT.

This clonotype was counted many times. This rearrangement joins TRBV19 to TRBJ2-3; TRBD1 matches 8 bases. Unmatched junction bases numbered 4, after V lost 7 bases and J lost 4 bases. Per the germline V gene, CDR1 is LNHDA and CDR2 is SQIVND (reference sequence). The CDR3 runs 13 residues. The CDR3 spells CASKSGGADTQYF. Written as DNA, the CDR3 is TGTGCCAGTAAGTCAGGGGGCGCAGATACGCAGTATTTT.

Within the sample, this clonotype is medium-sized. The rearrangement joins TRBV20-1 to TRBJ2-7, with TRBD2 as a possible D gene (6 bases). Germline values: CDR1 DFQATT, CDR2 SNEGSKA (reference sequence). Trimming removed 6 bases at V and 0 bases at J, with 12 bases between. The CDR3 length is 13 residues. The CDR3 nucleotides read TGCAGTGCCGGGAGCCCTAGCTCCTACGAGCAGTACGTC. This translates into CSAGSPSSYEQYV.

This clonotype appeared a few times. The DNA of the CDR3 is TGCGCCAGCAGCGAGGGCCCCCGCTACAATGAGCAGTTCTTC. Translating it yields CASSEGPRYNEQFF. The V and J genes are TRBV4-3 and TRBJ2-1; tentatively, D is TRBD2 (5 bases). V lost 5 bases and J lost 3, with 11 bases in between. This CDR3 spans 14 amino acids. Germline CDR1 reads LGHNA; CDR2 reads YSLEER.

This clonotype has a count of ten or more. The gene calls are TRBV6-6 and TRBJ2-7; the D call may be TRBD1 or TRBD2 (5 bases each). With 2 bases removed from V and 2 bases from J, the gap between germline ends came to 19 bases. In germline, CDR1 is MNHNY, CDR2 SVGAGI (reference sequence). This CDR3 contains 17 residues. CDR3 DNA: TGTGCCAGCAGTTACCGATCGTACGGGGCCGGGACCTACGAGCAGTACGTC. Protein sequence: CASSYRSYGAGTYEQYV.

This clonotype has at least ten counts. The rearrangement links TRBV12-3 or TRBV12-4 to TRBJ2-6, with unresolved D. V lost 7 bases, J lost 0 bases, and 10 bases lay in between. The CDR3 runs 15 residues. The CDR3 protein is CASTIGDSGANVLTF. For the CDR3, the DNA is TGTGCCAGCACCATTGGGGACTCTGGGGCCAACGTCCTGACTTTC.

This clonotype was counted at least ten times. The chain carries TRBV11-2 and TRBJ2-5; D gene ambiguous. V lost 2 bases and J lost 1, with 5 bases in between. Germline V gives CDR1 SGHAT, CDR2 FQNNGV. This CDR3 region has 13 residues. The CDR3, as DNA: TGTGCCAGCAGCTTACAGGTCCAAGAGACCCAGTACTTC. Translation gives CASSLQVQETQYF.